This entry describes one TCR beta chain. The antigen is undetermined. V shed 1 base and J shed 4 bases, with 17 bases lying between them. The germline V gene has CDR1 SGHTA and CDR2 FQGNSA. This CDR3 has 17 residues. The assay was immunoSEQ multiplex PCR, and TCRdb's table has in-frame clones only and misses some. Here the sample spans around 9,000 clones, roughly 40% being singletons. Coculturing of the mixed lymphocyte reaction cells was performed at 37°C for around six days. This specimen belongs to a study of siplizumab effects on memory and regulatory T cells. This clonotype originated in a human donor in good health; the cells came from an allogeneic mixed lymphocyte reaction. V usage is TRBV7-2 and J usage is TRBJ1-3; D not certain. Sequencing was carried out using CFSE-low (dividing) CD4+ T cells sorted from an allogeneic mixed lymphocyte reaction. CDR3 sequence reads: CASSLDPARRSGNTIYF. The DNA for the CDR3 is TGTGCCAGCAGCTTAGATCCCGCCAGGCGCTCAGGAAACACCATATATTTT.